Listed here are 18 T cell receptor beta chains from one sample, sequenced in a study of T cell repertoires in cytomegalovirus infection. Their cognate antigens are unknown. TCRdb redid the calling of the reads with MiXCR, one entry per CDR3 protein. The sample holds approximately 34,000 distinct CDR3 sequences, about 48% seen once. The sample in question was CD8+ T cells from cultured PBMCs, obtained from culture after CMV antigen stimulation. All receptors come from a human donor in good health (CMV status not recorded). Some clones in this sample may be carry-over from other donors' samples.

This clonotype was counted only a few times. The chain links TRBV28 to TRBJ2-7, with TRBD2 as a possible D gene (5 bases). This CDR3 contains 10 residues. Germline lookup yields CDR1 MDHEN and CDR2 SYDVKM. V shed 8 bases and J shed 3 bases, with 5 bases lying between them. CDR3 sequence reads: CASGLYEQYF. In DNA form, the CDR3 reads TGTGCCAGCGGACTCTACGAGCAGTACTTC.

V usage is TRBV7-8 and J usage is TRBJ2-5, with D tentatively TRBD1 (7 bases). V lost 2 bases and J 5 bases, leaving 21 bases between the germline ends. CDR3 length equals 17 residues. Germline V gene lookup returns CDR1 SGHVS and CDR2 FQNEAQ. The CDR3 DNA reads TGTGCCAGCAGCTTATGGGCAGACAGGGACTCTTCTGAGACCCAGTACTTC. Its protein product is CASSLWADRDSSETQYF.

The chain has TRBV7-6 and TRBJ2-7; D not certain. The V and J ends lost 5 bases and 4 bases respectively, with 9 bases between them. CDR1 and CDR2 from the germline V gene are SGHVS and FNYEAQ. The CDR3 is made up of 12 amino acids. The CDR3: CASSPGLYEQYF. DNA for the CDR3: TGTGCCAGCAGCCCCGGGCTTTACGAGCAGTACTTC.

The gene calls are TRBV7-6 and TRBJ1-1; D might be TRBD1 (6 bases). The V end was cut by 1 base, the J end by 5 bases, with 20 bases between. The germline gives CDR1 SGHVS, CDR2 FNYEAQ. The CDR3 length is 17 residues. CDR3 region: CASSLVKATGWSTEAFF. The CDR3 coding sequence is TGTGCCAGCAGCTTAGTGAAGGCCACAGGGTGGTCGACTGAAGCTTTCTTT. Variable domain in full (rest from reference TRBV7-6 and TRBJ1-1): GAGVSQSPRYKVTKRGQDVALRCDPISGHVSLYWYRQALGQGPEFLTYFNYEAQQDKSGLPNDRFSAERPEGSISTLTIQRTEQRDSAMYRCASSLVKATGWSTEAFFGQGTRLTVV.

The chain is built from TRBV7-2 and TRBJ2-1; a possible D gene is TRBD1 (5 bases). Between the trimmed V and J ends, which lost 5 bases and 9 bases, there was a span of 11 bases. The CDR3 covers 12 residues. Germline loops: CDR1 SGHTA, CDR2 FQGNSA. CDR3: CASSPSGFEQFF. Here the CDR3 DNA reads TGTGCCAGCAGCCCCTCAGGGTTTGAGCAGTTCTTC.

The V and J genes are TRBV7-6 and TRBJ2-2, with a possible D match to TRBD2 (5 bases). In germline, CDR1 is SGHVS, CDR2 FNYEAQ. V shed 1 base and J shed 11 bases, with 8 bases lying between them. This CDR3 region has 12 residues. The CDR3 DNA reads as TGTGCCAGCAGCTTAGGCGGGTTAGAGCTGTTTTTT. Translation gives CASSLGGLELFF.

V and J are TRBV20-1 and TRBJ2-7, with 11 bases identical to TRBD2. J was trimmed by 3 bases and V by 7 bases; bases with no gene match: 2. The CDR3 spans 12 residues. Germline CDR1 DFQATT, CDR2 SNEGSKA (reference sequence). CDR3 residues: CSVAGGHYEQYF. The DNA of the CDR3 is TGCAGTGTAGCGGGGGGGCACTACGAGCAGTACTTC.

The chain couples TRBV7-3 to TRBJ2-1; 10 bases fit TRBD1. In germline, CDR1 is SGHTA, CDR2 FQGTGA. The CDR3 has 17 residues. Germline trimming cut 5 bases from V and 2 bases from J; bases unmatched to any gene: 9. CDR3 sequence reads: CASSHLTGTGAYNEQFF. In DNA form, the CDR3 reads TGTGCCAGCAGCCACCTAACCGGGACAGGGGCCTACAATGAGCAGTTCTTC.

This clonotype occurred a few times. The chain combines TRBV7-6 with TRBJ2-3; 9 nucleotides agree with TRBD1. V shed 5 bases and J 4 bases; nucleotides not matched to a gene: 7. The CDR3 has 15 amino acids. Germline V lookup: CDR1 SGHVS, CDR2 FNYEAQ. The CDR3 reads CASSRQGVTSDTQYF. The CDR3 DNA is TGTGCCAGCAGCCGACAGGGGGTTACTTCAGATACGCAGTATTTT.

The chain uses TRBV12-3 or TRBV12-4 and TRBJ1-1; D call uncertain. The length of the CDR3 is 17 residues. The V end lost 5 bases, the J end lost 3 bases, and 22 bases lay between the germline ends. CDR3 nucleotide sequence: TGTGCCAGCAGTCCCTCCCCTCTACTACCCGGCGACACTGAAGCTTTCTTT. Protein product: CASSPSPLLPGDTEAFF.

V usage is TRBV6-8 and J usage is TRBJ2-7; 8 nucleotides align to TRBD1. CDR1 and CDR2 from the germline V gene are MNHGY and SAAAGT. Germline trimming cut 4 bases from V and 0 bases from J; bases unmatched to any gene: 8. The CDR3 has 16 residues. Here the CDR3 reads CASSSLQGVSSYEQYF. The CDR3, as DNA: TGTGCCAGCAGTTCCCTACAGGGGGTAAGCTCCTACGAGCAGTACTTC.

This clonotype showed up just a few times. This chain joins TRBV7-2 and TRBJ2-7; D might be TRBD2 (6 bases). The germline V gene has CDR1 SGHTA and CDR2 FQGNSA. The CDR3 contains 14 residues. V dropped 1 base and J dropped 4 bases, with 11 bases sitting between them. The CDR3 reads CASSLDFGRYEQYF. The CDR3 coding sequence is TGTGCCAGCAGCTTAGACTTTGGGAGGTACGAGCAGTACTTC.

The chain recombines TRBV5-1 with TRBJ1-1; no reliable D call. The CDR3 runs to 16 residues. Germline V lookup: CDR1 SGHRS, CDR2 YFSETQ. Deletions cut 0 bases from V and 1 base from J, with 13 bases between. The CDR3 is CASSLEWVRENTEAFF. The CDR3 DNA is TGCGCCAGCAGCTTGGAGTGGGTACGGGAGAACACTGAAGCTTTCTTT.

This clonotype was observed at least ten times. The CDR3 region has the DNA TGTGCCAGCAGTGTAGCGGGGGGCCAGTATAGCACAGATACGCAGTATTTT. Translation gives CASSVAGGQYSTDTQYF. This chain links TRBV25-1 with TRBJ2-3; 10 bases agree with TRBD2. Germline V CDR1 and CDR2: MGHDK, SYGVNS. V shed 4 bases, J shed 0 bases, and the junction held 7 bases outside the gene matches. The CDR3 consists of 17 residues.

The chain has TRBV7-3 and TRBJ2-2, with 12 bases fitting TRBD1. The junction had 6 bases not matched to a gene; V was cut back by 4 bases and J by 6 bases. The CDR3 extends over 16 amino acids. Germline V gene lookup returns CDR1 SGHTA and CDR2 FQGTGA. The CDR3 sequence is CASSSPGTGGPGELFF. CDR3 nucleotides: TGTGCCAGCAGCTCACCCGGGACAGGGGGCCCCGGGGAGCTGTTTTTT.

The rearrangement uses TRBV6-2 or TRBV6-3 and TRBJ2-3, with D unclear. V was clipped by 2 bases and J by 4 bases, with 1 base between them. Germline CDR1 is MNHEY and CDR2 is SVGEGT. The CDR3 length is 11 residues. CDR3 in amino acids: CASSYADTQYF. CDR3 sequence (DNA): TGTGCCAGCAGTTACGCAGATACGCAGTATTTT.

This chain links TRBV28 with TRBJ2-6; D is unresolved. Germline CDR1 MDHEN, CDR2 SYDVKM. The germline V and J ends were trimmed by 6 bases and 4 bases, with 4 bases remaining between them. The CDR3 spans 12 residues. The CDR3 DNA reads as TGTGCCAGCAGGGAAGGGGCCAACGTCCTGACTTTC. As protein: CASREGANVLTF.

The chain is built from TRBV7-2 and TRBJ2-3, with TRBD1 as a possible D gene (5 bases). With 1 base removed from V and 1 base from J, the gap between germline ends came to 15 bases. Germline values: CDR1 SGHTA, CDR2 FQGNSA. This CDR3 has 17 amino acids. CDR3 in DNA: TGTGCCAGCAGCTTAGTGTACCAGGGCTACGGCACAGATACGCAGTATTTT. It translates to CASSLVYQGYGTDTQYF. The full variable domain, its missing parts supplied by reference TRBV7-2 and TRBJ2-3, is GAGVSQSPSNKVTEKGKDVELRCDPISGHTALYWYRQSLGQGLEFLIYFQGNSAPDKSGLPSDRFSAERTGGSVSTLTIQRTQQEDSAVYLCASSLVYQGYGTDTQYFGPGTRLTVL.